This T cell receptor (beta chain) was recovered during a study of shared clonotypes between healthy human individuals. This clone was seen a single time. The CDR3 is made up of 14 amino acids. Per the germline V gene, CDR1 is MNHEY and CDR2 is SVGAGI. The J segment lost 4 bases and the V segment lost 4 bases, leaving 5 bases of the junction unmatched. TCRdb's copy holds only in-frame clones and misses some; the assay was immunoSEQ multiplex PCR. The sample lists some 2,400,000 clones, around 95% seen once, with roughly 0.13% in the top ten. Material for sequencing was naive CD4+ T cells sorted from blood. Subset meaning: CD45RA+ positively selected. The V gene is TRBV6-5, the J gene TRBJ2-3; 7 nucleotides match TRBD2. The sequence came from a man younger than 35 in good health. The CDR3 DNA is TGTGCCAGCAGTTCTGGACTAGTCCCAGATACGCAGTATTTT. This sequence encodes CASSSGLVPDTQYF.